This T cell receptor beta chain comes out of a study of human T cells and chemical hapten exposure. Overall study: 2% DPC applied to a 2 cm by 2 cm arm area sensitized donors. Variability of per-sample TCR yields stemmed mainly from small differences in pooled library volume. Study-level points and caveats: There was no change with DPC sensitization in TCRs above 1 in 1000 frequency.

The CDR3 has 14 amino acids. The V end lost 6 bases, the J end lost 0 bases, and 7 bases lay between the germline ends. Germline CDR1 is SGHRS and CDR2 is YFSETQ. A note on this clonotype: What it recognizes is unknown.

As to time point: pre-sensitization, week 0. Sample treatment: therapeutic diphenylcyclopropenone sensitization with weekly scalp DPC. Investigators collected blood before applying each patch test. TCRdb re-called the RACE reads through MiXCR, storing one row per CDR3 protein. This sample has 200,000 to 300,000 distinct CDR3 sequences, with 7% to 10% found just once. The chain has TRBV5-1 and TRBJ2-6; unclear D gene. This receptor was taken from a woman aged 35 to 49 with alopecia areata. Some clones in this sample may be carry-over from other donors' samples. The input for sequencing was whole blood, taken in connection with sensitization to the hapten diphenylcyclopropenone (DPC). The CDR3 protein is CASMSGSGANVLTF. In nucleotides, the CDR3 is TGCGCCAGCATGTCAGGCTCTGGGGCCAACGTCCTGACTTTC.